Sequencing of this T cell receptor beta chain was carried out in a study of PD-1 blockade in classical Hodgkin lymphoma. Background on the study: Nivolumab 3 mg/kg was given intravenously every 2 weeks.

Each of the patients experienced relapse following autologous stem cell transplantation, and their brentuximab vedotin exposure differed. Details on this clone: The antigen is undetermined.

Whole-study findings and limits: Lower baseline TCR diversity marked trial partial responders and progressors. Exclusion removed patients who began nivolumab under 1 year after ASCT. Possibly reflecting disease activity or prior therapy, repertoire differences have causes that remain undefined.

Data came from immunoSEQ multiplex PCR; TCRdb stores just in-frame clones and leaves some out. The sample records tens of thousands of clones, about nine tenths being singletons. V lost 6 bases and J 3 bases, leaving 17 bases between the germline ends. This CDR3 contains 15 residues. Germline CDR1 and CDR2: LNHNV and YYDKDF (reference sequence). The rearrangement joins TRBV15 to TRBJ2-5; perhaps TRBD1 as D (6 bases). The clonotype was recovered from a human donor with classical Hodgkin lymphoma. Sequences were derived from peripheral blood mononuclear cells (PBMCs), sampled at baseline. The CDR3 bases are TGTGCCACCAGTCGACCCCGGACAGAAAAAGAGACCCAGTACTTC. Its protein product is CATSRPRTEKETQYF.